This T cell receptor beta chain was profiled in a study of beta chain features in type 1 diabetes. About the study: Healthy donors and patients had similar age, gender and cell yields.

Germline CDR1 is SGHTA and CDR2 is FQGNSA. V gave up 1 base and J gave up 9 bases, with 13 bases separating them. CDR3 length: 15 residues. Study results and limitations: PCR might favor shorter templates, equally in patients and controls. Shorter TCRB CDR3s, moderately but significantly so, were found in Type 1 diabetes patients in all four CD4+ subsets.

In this sample, this clone turned up a few times. Its target is unknown. Isolated RNA was reverse transcribed in full, so expressed TCRB transcripts were sequenced. Produced via immunoSEQ multiplex PCR; TCRdb's table is partial and in-frame only. The sample consists of roughly 150,000 clones, more than 9.5% of them appearing once. The sample comprised central memory CD4+ T cells from blood. The TCR comes from a young man in good health. This chain uses TRBV7-2 with TRBJ1-6, with a weak D call TRBD1 (6 bases). CDR3 region: CASSLGAPGASPLHF. The CDR3 DNA sequence: TGTGCCAGCAGCTTAGGAGCTCCAGGGGCTTCACCCCTCCACTTT.